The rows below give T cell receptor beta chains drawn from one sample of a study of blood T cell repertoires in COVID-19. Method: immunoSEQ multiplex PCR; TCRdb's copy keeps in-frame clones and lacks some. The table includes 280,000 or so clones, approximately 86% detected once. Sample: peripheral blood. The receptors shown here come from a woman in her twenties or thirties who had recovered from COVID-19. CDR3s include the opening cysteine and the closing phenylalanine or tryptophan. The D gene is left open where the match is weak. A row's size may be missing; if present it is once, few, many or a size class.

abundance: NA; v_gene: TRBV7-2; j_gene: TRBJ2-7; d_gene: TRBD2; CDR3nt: TGTGCCAGCAGCCCCTTCCTGTACGGTTCGGGAGGGCCCCCCTACGAGCAGTACTTC; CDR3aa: CASSPFLYGSGGPPYEQYF
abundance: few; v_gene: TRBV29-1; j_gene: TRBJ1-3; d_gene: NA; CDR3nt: TGCAGCGTTGCAGGGACTGGAAACACCATATATTTT; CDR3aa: CSVAGTGNTIYF
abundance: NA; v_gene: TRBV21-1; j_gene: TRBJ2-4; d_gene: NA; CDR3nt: TGTGCCAGCAGCAAGGCGGGATCGCTAGCGAACATTCAGTACTTC; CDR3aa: CASSKAGSLANIQYF
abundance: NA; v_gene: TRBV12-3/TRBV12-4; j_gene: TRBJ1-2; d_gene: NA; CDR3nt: TGTGCCAGCAGTTCGGGGTTAGCCCATGGCTACACCTTC; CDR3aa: CASSSGLAHGYTF
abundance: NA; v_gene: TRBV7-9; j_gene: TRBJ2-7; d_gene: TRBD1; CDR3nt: TGTGCCAGCAGCTTAGGAGGGGGCGGCTACGAGCAGTACTTC; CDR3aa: CASSLGGGGYEQYF
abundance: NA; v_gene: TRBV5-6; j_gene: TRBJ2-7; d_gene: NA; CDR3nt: TGTGCCAGCATGGAAGGGAGCTCCTACGAGCAGTACTTC; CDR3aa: CASMEGSSYEQYF
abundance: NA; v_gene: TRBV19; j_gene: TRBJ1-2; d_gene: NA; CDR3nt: TGTGCCAGTAGCAAAGACGACAATCGTAACTTCTATGGCTACACCTTC; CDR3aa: CASSKDDNRNFYGYTF
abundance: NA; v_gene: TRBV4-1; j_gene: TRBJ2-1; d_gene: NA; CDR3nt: TGCGCCAGCAGCCAAGAAATGAGGGCCAATGAGCAGTTCTTC; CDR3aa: CASSQEMRANEQFF
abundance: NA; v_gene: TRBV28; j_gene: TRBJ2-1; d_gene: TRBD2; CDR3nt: TGTGCCAGCAGTTTTAGTCGGACTAGCGGGATCGATGAGCAGTTCTTC; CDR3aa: CASSFSRTSGIDEQFF
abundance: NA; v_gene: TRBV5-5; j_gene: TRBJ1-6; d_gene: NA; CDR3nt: TGTGCCAGCAGCTTGAACAGGAATTCACCCCTCCACTTT; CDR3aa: CASSLNRNSPLHF
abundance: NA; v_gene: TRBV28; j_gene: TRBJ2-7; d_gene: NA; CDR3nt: TGTGCCAGCAGCCGCGCCTACGAGCAGTACTTC; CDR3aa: CASSRAYEQYF
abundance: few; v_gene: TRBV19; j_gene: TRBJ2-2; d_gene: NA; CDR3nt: TGTGCCAGTTACCGGGATCCGTCCTACGCGAACACCGGGGAGCTGTTTTTT; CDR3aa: CASYRDPSYANTGELFF
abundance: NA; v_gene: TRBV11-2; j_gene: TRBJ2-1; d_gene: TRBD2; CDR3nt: TGTGCCAGCAGCTCCGAGACAGGGACTAGCGCCTACAATGAGCAGTTCTTC; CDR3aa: CASSSETGTSAYNEQFF
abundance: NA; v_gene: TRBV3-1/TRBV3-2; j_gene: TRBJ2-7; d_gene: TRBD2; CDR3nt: TGTGCCAGCAGCCAAGTGGGCTTGAAGACTAGCGGCTCCTACGAGCAGTACTTC; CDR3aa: CASSQVGLKTSGSYEQYF
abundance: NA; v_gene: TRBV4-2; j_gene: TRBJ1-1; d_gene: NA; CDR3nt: TGTGCCAGCAGCCAGTCAACCACGGTGCGGACTGAAGCTTTCTTT; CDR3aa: CASSQSTTVRTEAFF
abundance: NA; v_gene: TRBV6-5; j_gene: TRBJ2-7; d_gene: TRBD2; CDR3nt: TGTGCCAGCAGTACGACTAGCGGGGACTCCTACGAGCAGTACTTC; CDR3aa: CASSTTSGDSYEQYF
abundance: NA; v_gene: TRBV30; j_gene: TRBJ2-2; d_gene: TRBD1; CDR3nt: TGTGCCTGCGGACAGGGCCAAACCGGGGAGCTGTTTTTT; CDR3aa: CACGQGQTGELFF
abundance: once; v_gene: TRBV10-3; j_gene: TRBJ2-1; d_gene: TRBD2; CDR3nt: TGTGCCATCAGTGAGGGACTAGGGGAATACAATGAGCAGTTCTTC; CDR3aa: CAISEGLGEYNEQFF
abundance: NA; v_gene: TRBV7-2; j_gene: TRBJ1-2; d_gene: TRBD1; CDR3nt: TGTGCCAGCAGCTCGAGTGGGACAGACTATGGCTACACCTTC; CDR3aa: CASSSSGTDYGYTF
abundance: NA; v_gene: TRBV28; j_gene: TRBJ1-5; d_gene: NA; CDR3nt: TGTGCCAGCAGTTTACGACAGGTCGGCAATCAGCCCCAGCATTTT; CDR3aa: CASSLRQVGNQPQHF
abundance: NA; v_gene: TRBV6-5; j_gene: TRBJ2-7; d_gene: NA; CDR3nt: TGTGCCAGCATTACGGCGGGTTCGTCCTACGAGCAGTACTTC; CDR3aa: CASITAGSSYEQYF
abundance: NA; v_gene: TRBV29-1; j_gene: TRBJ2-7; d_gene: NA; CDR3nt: TGCAGCGTTGTCCAGGGATCCTACGAGCAGTACTTC; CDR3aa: CSVVQGSYEQYF
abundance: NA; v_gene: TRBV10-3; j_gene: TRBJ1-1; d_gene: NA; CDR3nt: TGTGCCATCAGTGAGTCTGTCGGTTACACTGAAGCTTTCTTT; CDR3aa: CAISESVGYTEAFF
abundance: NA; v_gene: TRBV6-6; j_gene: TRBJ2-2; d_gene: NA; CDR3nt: TGTGCCACGGAGAGGCGTGATACGAACACCGGGGAGCTGTTTTTT; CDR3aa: CATERRDTNTGELFF
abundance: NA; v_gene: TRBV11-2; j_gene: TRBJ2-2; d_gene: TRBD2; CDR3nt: TGTGCCAGCAGCTGGACTAGCGGGAACACCGGGGAGCTGTTTTTT; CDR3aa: CASSWTSGNTGELFF
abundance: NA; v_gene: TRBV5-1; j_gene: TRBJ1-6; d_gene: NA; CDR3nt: TGCGCCAGCAGCTTAAGACAGGCGACTAATTCACCCCTCCACTTT; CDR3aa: CASSLRQATNSPLHF
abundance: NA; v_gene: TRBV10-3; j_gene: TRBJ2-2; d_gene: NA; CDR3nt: TGTGCCATCAACAGGGACGCCGGGGAGCTGTTTTTT; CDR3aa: CAINRDAGELFF
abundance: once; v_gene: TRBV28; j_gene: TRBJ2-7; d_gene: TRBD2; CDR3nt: TGTGCCAGCAGTTTCTGGCGGGAGCTCGAGCAGTACTTC; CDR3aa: CASSFWRELEQYF
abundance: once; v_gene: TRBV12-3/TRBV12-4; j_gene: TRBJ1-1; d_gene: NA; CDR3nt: TGTGCCAGCAGTTTGTCGGTCGGTTGGGAAGCTTTCTTT; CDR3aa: CASSLSVGWEAFF
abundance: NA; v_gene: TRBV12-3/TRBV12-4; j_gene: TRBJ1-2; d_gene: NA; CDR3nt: TGTGCCAGCACGCGACAGTTTTACTATGGCTACACCTTC; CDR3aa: CASTRQFYYGYTF
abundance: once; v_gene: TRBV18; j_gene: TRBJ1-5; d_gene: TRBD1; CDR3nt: TGTGCCAGCTCGCCGGACAGGTCGATTAGCAATCAGCCCCAGCATTTT; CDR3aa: CASSPDRSISNQPQHF
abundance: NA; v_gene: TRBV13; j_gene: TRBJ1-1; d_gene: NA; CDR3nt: TGTGCCAGCATGGGGGGGTCGAGTGGGGACACTGAAGCTTTCTTT; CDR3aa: CASMGGSSGDTEAFF
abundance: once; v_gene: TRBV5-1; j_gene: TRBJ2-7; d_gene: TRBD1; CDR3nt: TGCGCCAGCAGCTTGCAACCGGGACAGGGGGTTCACGAGCAGTACTTC; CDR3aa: CASSLQPGQGVHEQYF
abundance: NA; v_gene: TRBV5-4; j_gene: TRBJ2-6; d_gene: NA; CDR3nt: TGTGCCAGCAGCTTAATACAGGGCGTCGGCCTGACTTTC; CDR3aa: CASSLIQGVGLTF
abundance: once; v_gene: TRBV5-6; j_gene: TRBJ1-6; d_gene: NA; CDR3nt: TGTGCCAGCAGCTTGGGCTACTTTAATTCACCCCTCCACTTT; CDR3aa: CASSLGYFNSPLHF
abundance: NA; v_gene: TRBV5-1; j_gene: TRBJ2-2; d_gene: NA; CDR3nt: TGCGCCTCTCCGGGAGCGGATGGCACCGGGGAGCTGTTTTTT; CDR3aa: CASPGADGTGELFF
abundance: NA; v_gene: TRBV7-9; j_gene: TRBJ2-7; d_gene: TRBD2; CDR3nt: TGTGCCAGCAGCTTGAGGGGAGGGTTCTACGAGCAGTACTTC; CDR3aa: CASSLRGGFYEQYF
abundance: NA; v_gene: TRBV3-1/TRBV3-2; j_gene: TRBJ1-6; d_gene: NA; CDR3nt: TGTGCCAGCAGCCAATGGGCAGGGAAGGAATCACCCCTCCACTTT; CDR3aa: CASSQWAGKESPLHF
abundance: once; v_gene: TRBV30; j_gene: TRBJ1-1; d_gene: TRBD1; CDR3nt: TGTGCCTGGAGTGAGGGGGCGAGCACTGAAGCTTTCTTT; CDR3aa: CAWSEGASTEAFF
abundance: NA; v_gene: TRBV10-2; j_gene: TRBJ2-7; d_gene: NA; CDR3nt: TGCGCCAGCAGTACCACAGGGGCGGGGTACGAGCAGTACTTC; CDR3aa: CASSTTGAGYEQYF
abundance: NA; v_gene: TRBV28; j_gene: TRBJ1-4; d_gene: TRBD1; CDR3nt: TGTGCCAGCAGTTTGGGACAGGGGAGTGAAAAACTGTTTTTT; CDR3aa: CASSLGQGSEKLFF
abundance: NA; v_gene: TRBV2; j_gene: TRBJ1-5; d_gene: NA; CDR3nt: TGTGCCAGCAGCTTGGGGGCAGGAGTCAATCAGCCCCAGCATTTT; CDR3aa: CASSLGAGVNQPQHF
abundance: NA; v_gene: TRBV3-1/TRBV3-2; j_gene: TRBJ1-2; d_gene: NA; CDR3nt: TGTGCCAGCACCTCGGGACAAGTCTACACCTTC; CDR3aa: CASTSGQVYTF
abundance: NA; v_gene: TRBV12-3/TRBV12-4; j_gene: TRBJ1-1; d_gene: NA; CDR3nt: TGTGCCAGCAGTCCACAGGCTACCCCAGAAGCTTTCTTT; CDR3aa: CASSPQATPEAFF
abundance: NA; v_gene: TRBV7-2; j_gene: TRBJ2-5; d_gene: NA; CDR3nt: TGTGCCGGGAGCGGCCGGCTCCAAGAGACCCAGTACTTC; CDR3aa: CAGSGRLQETQYF
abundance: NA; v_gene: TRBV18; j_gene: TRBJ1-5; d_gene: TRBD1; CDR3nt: TGTGCCAGCTCACCGGGACAGGGGGCAATTCAGCAGCCCCAGCATTTT; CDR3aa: CASSPGQGAIQQPQHF
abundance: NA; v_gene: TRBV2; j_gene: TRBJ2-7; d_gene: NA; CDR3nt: TGTGCCAGCAGGAGGGGAGGGGGTTACCCCGAGCAGTACTTC; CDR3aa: CASRRGGGYPEQYF